This entry is about one T cell receptor beta chain. Original handling: Amplification of reference gene primers provided the estimated nucleated cell counts. TCRdb keeps only in-frame clones here, not all; method: immunoSEQ multiplex PCR. From that table come the V and J calls and clone size; the DNA was used to work out D and trimming. The data show about 120,000 clones, 85% seen once. The data belong to a study of blood T cell repertoires in COVID-19. Study-level background: Samples representing acute and convalescent COVID-19 were sourced from the United States, Italy and Spain. T cells, B-cell-depleted T cells, or PBMCs supplied cDNA or gDNA.

Germline CDR1 and CDR2: LNHNV and YYDKDF (reference sequence). CDR3 length: 17 residues. The V segment lost 0 bases and the J segment 0 bases; nucleotides outside the gene matches: 5. The specimen sequenced was peripheral blood. This sequence joins TRBV15 and TRBJ1-5; 7 positions agree with TRBD1. The receptor comes from a man in his forties with acute or convalescent COVID-19. CDR3 coding DNA: TGTGCCACCAGCAGAGATCGGGCAGGGGGTAGCAATCAGCCCCAGCATTTT. Protein: CATSRDRAGGSNQPQHF.